Sequencing of this T cell receptor (beta chain) was carried out in a study of shared clonotypes between healthy human individuals. Findings of the study overall: Against clonotypes common to all four donors, non-shared ones had lower generation probabilities.

The table came from immunoSEQ multiplex PCR; TCRdb's copy has only in-frame clones and leaves some out. The table records some 1.5 million clones, approximately 97% of them present only once. Concerning this clone itself: Its specificity is unknown.

The clonotype comes from a man aged 25 to 45 in good health. The source material was naive CD4+ T cells sorted from blood. Documented subset: CD45RA+ positively selected.

CDR3 protein: CAIVGSPGHEQYF. The CDR3 bases are TGTGCCATCGTCGGTTCCCCTGGACACGAGCAGTACTTC. The chain joins TRBV28 to TRBJ2-7; no clear D gene. The length of the CDR3 is 13 residues. Germline CDR1 and CDR2: MDHEN and SYDVKM. Trimming pared 10 bases from V and 5 bases from J, leaving 18 bases between.